Listed below are T cell receptor beta chains from one sample, sequenced in a study of T-cell reconstitution after alpha-beta-depleted transplantation in children. TCRdb reprocessed the PCR reads with MiXCR, giving one entry per CDR3 protein. Of around 300,000 distinct CDR3 sequences listed, 23% were seen once; the top ten hold 9.5% to 13%. Sample: PBMCs, mostly from graft donor cells, taken 180 days after TCRalphabeta/CD19-depleted stem cell transplant. Receptors originate from a male patient between 5 and 17 years old who had a stem cell transplant for acute lymphoblastic leukemia, so the T cells may come from the graft donor. The CDR3 runs from the conserved cysteine through the conserved F or W. A D gene is named only where the DNA matches it firmly. Clone size is given for some rows only: seen once, a few or many times, or a class if the clone is expanded.

.,TRBJ2-1,TRBV5-1,TRBD1,TGCGCCAGCAGCCTGGGCCGGGACAGGACCTACAATGAGCAGTTCTTC,CASSLGRDRTYNEQFF
few,TRBJ1-4,TRBV12-3/TRBV12-4,.,TGTGCCAGCAGTTTCGTCGGACAACTGTTTTTT,CASSFVGQLFF
.,TRBJ2-5,TRBV20-1,.,TGCAGTGCTAAGGGAAGGGTCCTACTACCCTATTTC,CSAKGRVLLPYF
.,TRBJ1-5,TRBV20-1,.,TGCAGTGCTAGAGGAGGGACGGTCTATAGCAATCAGCCCCAGCATTTT,CSARGGTVYSNQPQHF
few,TRBJ2-1,TRBV29-1,TRBD1,TGCAGCGTTACCCTCGAGGGGACAGGTTACAATGAGCAGTTCTTC,CSVTLEGTGYNEQFF
.,TRBJ1-2,TRBV7-9,.,TGTGCCAGCAGCTTACGGGGCACCTATGGCTACACCTTC,CASSLRGTYGYTF
few,TRBJ2-1,TRBV29-1,TRBD1,TGCAGCGTTGAAGGGGTGACAGGGGCTCCCTACAATGAGCAGTTCTTC,CSVEGVTGAPYNEQFF
few,TRBJ2-7,TRBV10-3,.,TGTGCCATCAGTGAATCTACTAGATTCTACGAGCAGTACTTC,CAISESTRFYEQYF
many,TRBJ2-5,TRBV12-3/TRBV12-4,TRBD1,TGTGCCAGCAGTTTGGGGGACAGGGTGCCAGAGACCCAGTACTTC,CASSLGDRVPETQYF
.,TRBJ2-7,TRBV18,.,TGTGCCAGCTCACCTGAGGGTGGGGTCTACGAGCAGTACTTC,CASSPEGGVYEQYF
.,TRBJ1-4,TRBV6-5,TRBD1,TGTGCCAGCAGTTACTCGATTGATTGGGACAGGGGAGAAAAACTGTTTTTT,CASSYSIDWDRGEKLFF
.,TRBJ2-7,TRBV20-1,.,TGCAGTGCTACCTCCCTTTACGAGCAGTACTTC,CSATSLYEQYF
few,TRBJ2-3,TRBV3-1,TRBD1,TGTGCCAGCAGCCAAGATTTAGACAGGGTCACAGATACGCAGTATTTT,CASSQDLDRVTDTQYF
.,TRBJ2-2,TRBV5-1,.,TGCGCCAGCAGCTTTTTAGTGGGCCGGAACACCGGGGAGCTGTTTTTT,CASSFLVGRNTGELFF
few,TRBJ2-2,TRBV7-3,.,TGTGCCAGCAGGCCGTCGGCTGGAGGGGTCGGGGAGCTGTTTTTT,CASRPSAGGVGELFF
few,TRBJ1-4,TRBV15,.,TGTGCCACCAGCAGCGGTACCGGGGCCAATCTGGGGACTAATGAAAAACTGTTTTTT,CATSSGTGANLGTNEKLFF
few,TRBJ2-1,TRBV5-6,.,TGTGCCAGCAGCCCCAGGGTTCCCAATGAGCAGTTCTTC,CASSPRVPNEQFF
few,TRBJ2-7,TRBV4-1,TRBD1,TGCGCCAGCAGCCAAGACCAGGGGGTGGGGTACGAGCAGTACTTC,CASSQDQGVGYEQYF
.,TRBJ1-5,TRBV2,TRBD1,TGTGCCAGCTCCGGGACAGGGACGGGACAGCCCCAGCATTTT,CASSGTGTGQPQHF
few,TRBJ2-1,TRBV2,TRBD2,TGTGCCAGCAGTAGGGGGGGACTAGCGGGTTACAATGAGCAGTTCTTC,CASSRGGLAGYNEQFF
.,TRBJ2-7,TRBV27,TRBD1,TGTGCCAGCAGCCCCACGGGACAGATCTACGAGCAGTACTTC,CASSPTGQIYEQYF
.,TRBJ2-1,TRBV24-1,.,TGTGCCACCAGTGATCTACCCAATGAGCAGTTCTTC,CATSDLPNEQFF
.,TRBJ1-5,TRBV20-1,.,TGCTGTGCTAGTCGCCGGGACATTCCGTATCAGAGGCCCCAGCATTTT,CCASRRDIPYQRPQHF
few,TRBJ1-6,TRBV12-3/TRBV12-4,.,TGTGCCAGCAGTTTAATCAAGGAGGAGGGCTCACCCCTCCACTTT,CASSLIKEEGSPLHF
.,TRBJ2-1,TRBV7-6,.,TGTGCCAGCAGCTTAGCCGGTGGGTACGGGAACAATGAGCAGTTCTTC,CASSLAGGYGNNEQFF
many,TRBJ2-3,TRBV7-6,TRBD2,TGTGCCAGCAGCGAAGGACTAGCGGGAGTAGATACGCAGTATTTT,CASSEGLAGVDTQYF
few,TRBJ2-7,TRBV7-3,TRBD1,TGTGCCAGCAGCCCAGGGACAGGGCTCGCCGAGCAGTACTTC,CASSPGTGLAEQYF
.,TRBJ1-5,TRBV15,TRBD1,TGTGCCACCAGCATTCCCTCGGGGAGACAGGGGCGGAATCAGCCCCAGCATTTT,CATSIPSGRQGRNQPQHF
.,TRBJ1-4,TRBV7-6,.,TGTGCCAGCAGCTTAACTGCCAGGGCGCAGGAAAAACTGTTTTTT,CASSLTARAQEKLFF
.,TRBJ2-7,TRBV6-1,TRBD1,TGTGCCAGCACCATGTCGGGACAGGCGGGCGAGCAGTACTTC,CASTMSGQAGEQYF
.,TRBJ1-1,TRBV27,TRBD1,TGTGCCAGCAGTCCTAGACAGGGGACGAACACTGAAGCTTTCTTT,CASSPRQGTNTEAFF
.,TRBJ2-3,TRBV12-3/TRBV12-4,.,TGTGCCAGCAGTTTATGGCCCTCTAGCACAGATACGCAGTATTTT,CASSLWPSSTDTQYF
.,TRBJ2-5,TRBV24-1,.,TGTGCCACCAGTGATTTGGTTCGGGGGAAGGAGACCCAGTACTTC,CATSDLVRGKETQYF
.,TRBJ2-7,TRBV5-1,TRBD1,TGCGCCAGCAGCGGGACAGCGAGCTCCTACGAGCAGTACTTC,CASSGTASSYEQYF
.,TRBJ2-7,TRBV20-1,TRBD1,TGCAGTGCTCTCTGGCAGGGGGCGGGTTACGAGCAGTACTTC,CSALWQGAGYEQYF
few,TRBJ2-7,TRBV29-1,.,TGCAGCGCGAGGGACGGCTACGAGCAGTACTTC,CSARDGYEQYF
few,TRBJ2-2,TRBV7-2,.,TGTGCCAGCAGCTTAGGGAACCCCAGAAACACCGGGGAGCTGTTTTTT,CASSLGNPRNTGELFF
.,TRBJ2-1,TRBV12-3/TRBV12-4,.,TGTGCCAGCAGCCGGCGGCCCCTGGGCAATGAGCAGTTCTTC,CASSRRPLGNEQFF
few,TRBJ2-3,TRBV20-1,.,TGCAGTGCTATAGAGGAGCAGGGCACAGATACGCAGTATTTT,CSAIEEQGTDTQYF
few,TRBJ2-1,TRBV3-1,TRBD1,TGTGCCAGCAGCCAAGGCGACAGGGGCGTTTACAATGAGCAGTTCTTC,CASSQGDRGVYNEQFF
.,TRBJ2-1,TRBV14,TRBD2,TGTGCCAGCAGCCTAGTTAGCGGGAGAGGAGGAGGTGAGCAGTTCTTC,CASSLVSGRGGGEQFF
.,TRBJ2-1,TRBV12-3/TRBV12-4,TRBD1,TGTGCCAGCAGTTCCACAGGGGCAAATTCCTACAATGAGCAGTTCTTC,CASSSTGANSYNEQFF
.,TRBJ2-7,TRBV10-1,.,TGCGCCAGCAGGGGTTTAAACCGGGACGTCTTTTCCTACGAGCAGTACTTC,CASRGLNRDVFSYEQYF
few,TRBJ2-7,TRBV20-1,TRBD2,TGCAGTGCTAGCGGGGGACTAGTGGGCTACGAGCAGTACTTC,CSASGGLVGYEQYF
.,TRBJ2-7,TRBV5-6,.,TGTGCCAGCAGCTTGACAGGGGAGGAGAACGAGCAGTACTTC,CASSLTGEENEQYF
few,TRBJ2-7,TRBV7-9,.,TGTGCCAGCAGCTTGGCTAGGGTAGCGTCCTCCTACGAGCAGTACTTC,CASSLARVASSYEQYF
many,TRBJ2-2,TRBV4-2,.,TGTGCCAGCAGCCAAGTCGGGTTGGGCACCGGGGAGCTGTTTTTT,CASSQVGLGTGELFF
few,TRBJ1-2,TRBV20-1,.,TGCAGTGCTAGTGTCAAGTTACAGAACTATGGCTACACCTTC,CSASVKLQNYGYTF
.,TRBJ2-7,TRBV9,.,TGTGCCAGCAGCGTAGAGGCAGGGGAACTCTACGAGCAGTACTTC,CASSVEAGELYEQYF
few,TRBJ1-1,TRBV6-5,.,TGTGCCAGCAGTTACGGCTCAGATACTGAAGCTTTCTTT,CASSYGSDTEAFF
.,TRBJ2-1,TRBV27,TRBD2,TGTGCCAGCAGTTTATTCGGACTAGCGGGCTTTCAGTTCTTC,CASSLFGLAGFQFF
.,TRBJ2-3,TRBV4-2,.,TGTGCCAGCAGCCAAGGTTTTGGTGGAGGGCGCACAGATACGCAGTATTTT,CASSQGFGGGRTDTQYF
few,TRBJ2-3,TRBV7-6,.,TGTGCCAGCAGCCAGACTGGCGGCACAGATACGCAGTATTTT,CASSQTGGTDTQYF
once,TRBJ1-6,TRBV4-1,.,TGCGCCAGCAGCCAAGGTCGGACATGGTTTTCACCCCTCCACTTT,CASSQGRTWFSPLHF
few,TRBJ2-7,TRBV7-9,.,TGTGCCAGCAGCTTGCCCCTGCGAGCATCCTACGAGCAGTACTTC,CASSLPLRASYEQYF